Below, 20 T cell receptor beta chains from the same sample are listed, as sequenced in a study of shared clonotypes between healthy human individuals. Only in-frame clones appear in the TCRdb table, and some are missing; sequencing was by immunoSEQ multiplex PCR. The sample holds about 580,000 clones, roughly 98% seen once. Naive CD8 cells lacked CD45RO and underwent positive selection for CCR7, leaving out terminally differentiated effector memory CD45RA+ cells. Sequencing was carried out using naive CD8+ T cells sorted from blood. The receptors shown here come from a man aged 25-45 years in good health.

The CDR3 loop reads CASSLQERQHEQYF. Here the CDR3 DNA reads TGTGCCAGCAGCCTTCAGGAGCGTCAGCACGAGCAGTACTTC. The gene calls are TRBV5-5 and TRBJ2-7; D gene ambiguous. The germline CDR1 and CDR2 sequences are SGHKS and YYEKEE (reference sequence). V was clipped by 4 bases and J by 5 bases, with 16 bases between them. The CDR3 runs to 14 residues. Combining the CDR3 with reference TRBV5-5 and TRBJ2-7 gives the whole variable domain DAGVTQSPTHLIKTRGQQVTLRCSPISGHKSVSWYQQVLGQGPQFIFQYYEKEERGRGNFPDRFSARQFPNYSSELNVNALLLGDSALYLCASSLQERQHEQYFGPGTRLTVT.

The CDR3 reads CASTLLAGGFETQYF. Here the CDR3 DNA reads TGTGCCAGCACCTTACTAGCGGGAGGTTTTGAGACCCAGTACTTC. The chain links TRBV6-1 to TRBJ2-5, with 12 bases lining up with TRBD2. From germline, CDR1 is MNHNS and CDR2 SASEGT. V trimming: 7 bases; J trimming: 5 bases; junction bases outside the gene matches: 8. CDR3 length equals 15 residues.

The V call is TRBV6-5, the J call TRBJ2-3; D gene unclear. Germline CDR1 is MNHEY and CDR2 is SVGAGI. Trimming shortened V by 1 base and J by 0 bases, and 8 bases separated the two germline ends. This CDR3 is built from 15 residues. The CDR3: CASSYYEGSTDTQYF. The CDR3 DNA sequence: TGTGCCAGCAGTTACTATGAAGGGAGCACAGATACGCAGTATTTT.

This clone was detected once. The chain carries TRBV7-3 and TRBJ2-7; TRBD2 is a possible D gene (6 bases). The CDR3 runs 17 residues. Between the trimmed V and J ends, which lost 5 bases and 0 bases, there was a span of 20 bases. Germline V gene sequence: CDR1 SGHTA, CDR2 FQGTGA. The CDR3 nucleotides read TGTGCCAGCAGCCGTCGCCAAATTCCGGGACTCTCCTACGAGCAGTACTTC. It translates to CASSRRQIPGLSYEQYF.

The chain is built from TRBV30 and TRBJ2-2; TRBD2 is a possible D gene (6 bases). Germline loops: CDR1 GTSNPN, CDR2 SVGIG (reference sequence). CDR3 length: 13 residues. Trimming left V 7 bases short and J 1 base short, with 10 bases between. This CDR3 is CAYRGENTGELFF. In nucleotides, the CDR3 is TGTGCCTACCGCGGGGAGAACACCGGGGAGCTGTTTTTT.

The chain links TRBV29-1 to TRBJ2-7; D may be TRBD1 (6 bases). This CDR3 has 12 residues. The V end lost 6 bases, the J end lost 7 bases, and 16 bases lay between the germline ends. The V gene's germline CDR1 is SQVTM and CDR2 ANQGSEA. DNA for the CDR3: TGCAGCGTCCTTGGGGGCGTATGGGAGCAGTACTTC. Translating it yields CSVLGGVWEQYF.

V is TRBV7-8 and J is TRBJ1-2; a weak D match, TRBD1 (6 bases). The germline CDR1 and CDR2 sequences are SGHVS and FQNEAQ. The ends were cut back, 0 bases at V and 5 bases at J, with 16 bases in the middle. The CDR3 is 16 residues long. In DNA, the CDR3 is TGTGCCAGCAGCTTAGCAGTTCGGACAGATCCATATGGCTACACCTTC. Its protein product is CASSLAVRTDPYGYTF.

This chain connects TRBV30 to TRBJ2-3; D perhaps matches TRBD2 (6 bases). Germline CDR1 and CDR2: GTSNPN and SVGIG (reference sequence). V lost 3 bases and J 7 bases, leaving 14 bases between the germline ends. The CDR3 spans 13 residues. The chain's CDR3 is CAWRREVGYTQYF. The CDR3 DNA sequence: TGTGCCTGGAGAAGGGAGGTAGGGTATACGCAGTATTTT.

The rearrangement joins TRBV7-8 to TRBJ2-7; 10 nucleotides align to TRBD1. Germline V gene data show CDR1 as SGHVS and CDR2 as FQNEAQ. There are 16 residues in the CDR3. V trimming: 1 base; J trimming: 4 bases; junction bases outside the gene matches: 7. In nucleotides, the CDR3 is TGTGCCAGCAGCTTAGAAGGGACAGGGGTCTTTTACGAGCAGTACTTC. Translation: CASSLEGTGVFYEQYF.

The chain recombines TRBV5-1 with TRBJ2-3, with TRBD2 identical over 10 bases. CDR3 length: 16 residues. V shed 0 bases, J shed 1 base, and the junction held 2 bases outside the gene matches. Germline CDR1 reads SGHRS; CDR2 reads YFSETQ. The CDR3 loop is CASSLEGTSGTDTQYF. In nucleotides, the CDR3 is TGCGCCAGCAGCTTGGAAGGGACTAGCGGCACAGATACGCAGTATTTT.

This chain uses TRBV27 with TRBJ2-7; 10 bases agree with TRBD2. J lost 7 bases, V lost 3 bases, and 9 bases had no gene match. CDR3 size: 15 residues. The germline gives CDR1 MNHEY, CDR2 SMNVEV (reference sequence). The CDR3 DNA follows: TGTGCCAGCAGTTTTTCCCCTAGCGGGAGAAGGGAGCAGTACTTC. Translation gives CASSFSPSGRREQYF.

V is TRBV27 and J is TRBJ2-3, with TRBD2 matching 7 bases. Losses at the gene ends were 6 bases for V and 4 bases for J; bases not matched to a gene: 16. CDR1 and CDR2 from the germline V gene are MNHEY and SMNVEV (reference sequence). This CDR3 is built from 17 residues. CDR3 bases: TGTGCCAGCAGCCCTCTGCCTGGAGTGGCGGGAGCAGATACGCAGTATTTT. Translated: CASSPLPGVAGADTQYF.

J is TRBJ2-1 and V is TRBV27; D may match TRBD1 or TRBD2 (6 bases each). The CDR3 sequence is 14 residues long. The V and J ends lost 6 bases and 9 bases respectively, with 18 bases between them. Germline CDR1 is MNHEY and CDR2 is SMNVEV (reference sequence). The CDR3 spells CASSLGGRWGEQFF. The CDR3 DNA is TGTGCCAGCAGCCTAGGGGGGAGGTGGGGTGAGCAGTTCTTC.

This clone is a singleton in its sample. This chain connects TRBV27 to TRBJ2-7; 13 bases align to TRBD2. V was clipped by 4 bases and J by 2 bases; unmatched bases: 5. Germline CDR1 and CDR2: MNHEY and SMNVEV (reference sequence). The CDR3 runs 16 residues. The DNA of the CDR3 is TGTGCCAGCAGTTCCCGGACTAGCGGGAGACCCTACGAGCAGTACTTC. Its translation: CASSSRTSGRPYEQYF.

This chain uses TRBV7-2 with TRBJ2-6; no clear D gene. In germline, CDR1 is SGHTA, CDR2 FQGNSA. CDR3 length equals 19 residues. The ends were cut back, 5 bases at V and 0 bases at J, with 20 bases in the middle. CDR3 DNA: TGTGCCAGCAGCGAAGTGGCGAAGGAATTCCTCTCTGGGGCCAACGTCCTGACTTTC. Residues: CASSEVAKEFLSGANVLTF.

About this clone itself: It is unclear where the CDR3 begins or ends on the DNA, so no DNA is shown, and the CDR3 is as TCRdb lists it. The chain joins TRBV12-1 to TRBJ2-1; TRBD1 is the table's D call and was not checked against the DNA. TRBV12-1 is designated a pseudogene. 15 amino acids form the CDR3, both terminal residues included. CDR3 sequence: CASSFAQGSDNEQFF.

The rearrangement joins TRBV13 to TRBJ2-1; D not certain. Trimming cost V 2 bases and J 5 bases, with 16 bases left between them. Germline assignment: CDR1 PRHDT and CDR2 FYEKMQ (reference sequence). The CDR3 is made up of 16 amino acids. The CDR3 DNA sequence: TGTGCCAGCAGCTTATTACGGGCAGGAGAAAACAATGAGCAGTTCTTC. Encoded protein: CASSLLRAGENNEQFF.

The chain uses TRBV5-1 and TRBJ2-3, with TRBD2 matching 10 bases. With V trimmed by 1 base and J by 2 bases, 10 bases remained unmatched. CDR3 length equals 18 residues. CDR1 is SGHRS, CDR2 YFSETQ, per germline. Here the CDR3 reads CASSLSGRGGSNTDTQYF. Written as DNA, the CDR3 is TGCGCCAGCAGCTTGAGCGGGAGGGGCGGCTCGAACACAGATACGCAGTATTTT.

The rearrangement links TRBV5-1 to TRBJ1-2; D unresolved. Trimming removed 0 bases at V and 5 bases at J, with 20 bases between. The CDR3 length is 17 residues. Looked up from germline, CDR1 is SGHRS and CDR2 is YFSETQ. The CDR3 coding sequence is TGCGCCAGCAGCTTGGCCCGAAGTAACCCGGAGTTTTATGGCTACACCTTC. Amino acids: CASSLARSNPEFYGYTF.

The V gene is TRBV10-3, the J gene TRBJ2-7; 7 bases are shared with TRBD1. Germline V gene sequence: CDR1 ENHRY, CDR2 SYGVKD. The CDR3 consists of 16 residues. Trimming cost V 10 bases and J 3 bases; bases outside gene matches: 18. CDR3 nucleotide sequence: TGTGCCACCCGGTTGACAGGGTCAACTCTCGGCTACGAGCAGTACTTC. Translation gives CATRLTGSTLGYEQYF.